The 16 T cell receptor beta chains below were found in one sample sequenced in a study of blood T cell repertoires in COVID-19. Here immunoSEQ multiplex PCR was the method, and the copy in TCRdb shows in-frame clones only, minus some. The data hold 50,000 or so clones, with about 90% observed a single time. Sample: peripheral blood. The receptor source for this set is a man older than 75 with acute or convalescent COVID-19.

This chain uses TRBV6-5 with TRBJ1-1; maybe TRBD1 (5 bases). This CDR3 spans 14 amino acids. Per germline, CDR1 MNHEY and CDR2 SVGAGI. Trimming shortened V by 5 bases and J by 3 bases, and 13 bases separated the two germline ends. The CDR3 is CASSREQAYTEAFF. In nucleotides, the CDR3 is TGTGCCAGCAGTAGGGAACAGGCCTACACTGAAGCTTTCTTT.

The gene calls are TRBV7-2 and TRBJ1-3; D remains ambiguous. This CDR3 region has 13 residues. V was pared by 5 bases and J by 2 bases, with 7 bases between. Germline V lookup: CDR1 SGHTA, CDR2 FQGNSA. The CDR3 nucleotides read TGTGCCAGCAGCCCAATTCCTGGAAACACCATATATTTT. It codes for CASSPIPGNTIYF. The full variable domain, its missing parts supplied by reference TRBV7-2 and TRBJ1-3, is GAGVSQSPSNKVTEKGKDVELRCDPISGHTALYWYRQSLGQGLEFLIYFQGNSAPDKSGLPSDRFSAERTGGSVSTLTIQRTQQEDSAVYLCASSPIPGNTIYFGEGSWLTVV.

The chain recombines TRBV11-2 with TRBJ2-3; 7 bases map to TRBD2. Losses at the gene ends were 5 bases for V and 4 bases for J; bases not matched to a gene: 9. From germline, CDR1 is SGHAT and CDR2 FQNNGV. CDR3 length equals 15 residues. The CDR3 spells CASSLGLGDPDTQYF. The DNA for the CDR3 is TGTGCCAGCAGCCTCGGACTAGGGGACCCAGATACGCAGTATTTT.

This chain joins TRBV7-8 and TRBJ1-3, with 9 positions matching TRBD1. V lost 5 bases and J lost 0; bases outside the gene matches: 2. Germline assignment: CDR1 SGHVS and CDR2 FQNEAQ. This CDR3 comprises 15 residues. The CDR3 reads CASSRDRASGNTIYF. The CDR3 DNA reads as TGTGCCAGCAGCCGGGACAGGGCCTCTGGAAACACCATATATTTT.

In DNA form, the CDR3 reads TGTGCCAGCAGCTCGCGGACCAGGGGCCTTTCTGGAAACACCATATATTTT. Residues: CASSSRTRGLSGNTIYF. The gene calls are TRBV5-6 and TRBJ1-3; possible D gene TRBD1, 6 bases. This CDR3 is 17 amino acids long. Germline CDR1 reads SGHDT; CDR2 reads YYEEEE. Trimming cost V 3 bases and J 1 base, with 17 bases left between them.

The rearrangement links TRBV7-6 to TRBJ1-1, with 7 bases identical to TRBD1. This CDR3 contains 15 residues. After removal of 1 base from V and 1 base from J, the junction contained 3 bases not matched to a gene. Germline assignment: CDR1 SGHVS and CDR2 FNYEAQ. CDR3 sequence reads: CASSLGGQQNTEAFF. The CDR3, as DNA: TGTGCCAGCAGCTTAGGGGGACAGCAGAACACTGAAGCTTTCTTT.

The chain combines TRBV6-2 or TRBV6-3 with TRBJ2-7; the D gene is possibly TRBD2 (5 bases). Germline values: CDR1 MNHEY, CDR2 SVGEGT. This CDR3 is 16 amino acids long. Trimming left V 2 bases short and J 2 bases short, with 16 bases between. CDR3: CASSYVRGKETYEQYF. In DNA, the CDR3 is TGTGCCAGCAGTTACGTTCGAGGGAAGGAAACCTACGAGCAGTACTTC.

This chain connects TRBV11-2 to TRBJ1-6; 8 bases are a match to TRBD1. CDR3 length equals 16 residues. V was pared by 1 base and J by 7 bases, with 6 bases of the junction left unmatched. CDR1 is SGHAT, CDR2 FQNNGV, per germline. This chain's CDR3 is CASSLARDRTNSPLHF. CDR3 nucleotide sequence: TGTGCCAGCAGCTTAGCCAGGGACAGGACAAATTCACCCCTCCACTTT.

CDR3 nucleotide sequence: TGTGCCAGCAGCCCCAGGGCGGGGGCGAACACCGGGGAGCTGTTTTTT. This translates into CASSPRAGANTGELFF. The chain links TRBV7-3 to TRBJ2-2, with TRBD2 identical over 7 bases. CDR1 is SGHTA, CDR2 FQGTGA, per germline. The CDR3 runs 16 residues. V dropped 5 bases and J dropped 0; count of bases not matched to a gene: 6. Full variable domain (missing parts from reference TRBV7-3 and TRBJ2-2): GAGVSQTPSNKVTEKGKYVELRCDPISGHTALYWYRQSLGQGPEFLIYFQGTGAADDSGLPNDRFFAVRPEGSVSTLKIQRTERGDSAVYLCASSPRAGANTGELFFGEGSRLTVL.

V usage is TRBV3-1 (or the pseudogene TRBV3-2) and J usage is TRBJ1-2, with 9 bases matching TRBD1. Germline assignment: CDR1 LGHDT and CDR2 YNNKEL (reference sequence). CDR3 length: 15 residues. The junction had 3 bases not matched to a gene; V was cut back by 4 bases and J by 0 bases. DNA of the CDR3: TGTGCCAGCAGCCTGCGGACAGGGGCTAACTATGGCTACACCTTC. Translation: CASSLRTGANYGYTF.

The V call is TRBV5-6, the J call TRBJ2-3, with TRBD2 identical over 8 bases. From germline, CDR1 is SGHDT and CDR2 YYEEEE. Unmatched junction bases numbered 2, after V lost 4 bases and J lost 1 base. There are 14 residues in the CDR3. The CDR3 DNA reads TGTGCCAGCAGCGATAGCGGGGGCACAGATACGCAGTATTTT. It specifies CASSDSGGTDTQYF.

This rearrangement joins TRBV11-2 to TRBJ2-7; D might be TRBD2 (6 bases). The CDR3 extends over 16 amino acids. Trimming cost V 1 base and J 3 bases, with 16 bases left between them. The germline CDR1 and CDR2 sequences are SGHAT and FQNNGV. This CDR3 is CASSLGRSGGNYEQYF. Written as DNA, the CDR3 is TGTGCCAGCAGCTTAGGTAGGTCAGGAGGGAACTACGAGCAGTACTTC.

This chain joins TRBV19 and TRBJ1-6, with D unclear. The germline V gene encodes CDR1 LNHDA and CDR2 SQIVND (reference sequence). Trimming cost V 6 bases and J 14 bases, with 20 bases left between them. The CDR3 spans 14 residues. CDR3 region: CASSLRVSRVTLHF. In DNA form, the CDR3 reads TGTGCCAGTAGCCTCCGAGTCTCCCGAGTCACCCTCCACTTT.

The chain links TRBV29-1 to TRBJ2-7, with D hard to call. The CDR3 loop spans 11 amino acids. V lost 7 bases and J lost 4, with 11 bases in between. CDR1 is SQVTM and CDR2 is ANQGSEA in the germline V gene. CDR3 residues: CSAGEIYEQYF. The CDR3 nucleotides read TGCAGCGCTGGTGAGATATACGAGCAGTACTTC.

The gene calls are TRBV28 and TRBJ1-3; D is ambiguous. The CDR3 covers 14 residues. CDR1 is MDHEN and CDR2 is SYDVKM in the germline V gene. Trimming shortened V by 4 bases and J by 5 bases, and 12 bases separated the two germline ends. The CDR3 bases are TGTGCCAGCAGTTCTGACACCCAAAGAAACACCATATATTTT. Encoded protein: CASSSDTQRNTIYF.

This clone was seen more than once but under ten times. The V call is TRBV19, the J call TRBJ1-2; 10 bases are a match to TRBD1. The germline gives CDR1 LNHDA, CDR2 SQIVND (reference sequence). V was clipped by 3 bases and J by 2 bases; unmatched bases: 3. The CDR3 consists of 15 residues. The CDR3 DNA follows: TGTGCCAGTAGTATCGACAGGGGGCACAACTATGGCTACACCTTC. It translates to CASSIDRGHNYGYTF.